One TCR beta chain is described in this entry. Its antigen is not identified. This may be a read error, as it is one base from a much larger clone. The data were obtained in a study of Graves' ophthalmopathy and Graves' hyperthyroidism. General study findings and limits: Blood also harbored most expanded thyroid clonotypes above 0.001 frequency.

The CDR3 length is 15 residues. CDR1 is MNHNS and CDR2 is SASEGT in the germline V gene. Amplified TCR beta CDR3 regions were obtained using RNA transcripts as template. After a first-round RT-PCR with HTBI primers, a second-round multiplex PCR was run. TCRdb recomputed calls from the multiplex PCR reads with MiXCR, one row per CDR3 protein. The table records 500,000 to 600,000 distinct CDR3 sequences, under 45% of them present only once. Sample: peripheral blood or thyroid tissue (not recorded which). The sequence was obtained from an adult man with Graves' hyperthyroidism. V and J are TRBV6-1 and TRBJ1-1; perhaps TRBD1 as D (6 bases). The CDR3 spells CASSGTARSGTEALF. The CDR3 nucleotides are TGTGCCAGCAGTGGGACAGCAAGATCAGGCACTGAAGCTCTCTTT.